A single sample gave rise to the 28 T cell receptor beta chains below, sequenced in a study of blood T cells in healthy people across ages. The use of a sample-barcoded 5' primer and a J-beta primer mix characterized a second PCR of roughly 6 to 11 cycles. TCRdb passed the 5' RACE reads through MiXCR, listing each CDR3 protein once. Of 1.5 million or so distinct CDR3 sequences listed, around 40% are singletons. The material sequenced was blood. The origin of the receptors is a young woman in good health.

J is TRBJ2-3 and V is TRBV25-1; no definite D call. V dropped 10 bases and J dropped 0 bases, with 11 bases sitting between them. The germline V gene has CDR1 MGHDK and CDR2 SYGVNS. There are 13 residues in the CDR3. CDR3 DNA sequence: TGTGCCACCTCTCTCGCAAGCACAGATACGCAGTATTTT. It translates to CATSLASTDTQYF.

The rearrangement joins TRBV10-3 to TRBJ2-2; 7 bases match TRBD1. The CDR3 contains 12 residues. After removal of 10 bases from V and 4 bases from J, the junction contained 3 bases not matched to a gene. Germline lookup yields CDR1 ENHRY and CDR2 SYGVKD. CDR3 sequence: CATAGGTGELFF. The CDR3 coding sequence is TGTGCCACGGCAGGGGGCACCGGGGAGCTGTTTTTT.

This sequence joins TRBV7-2 and TRBJ1-1, with D unclear. Germline CDR1 SGHTA, CDR2 FQGNSA. The CDR3 consists of 15 residues. Trimming removed 0 bases at V and 4 bases at J, with 12 bases between. CDR3 in amino acids: CASSLAAGFGTEAFF. The CDR3 nucleotides are TGTGCCAGCAGCTTAGCGGCGGGATTCGGCACTGAAGCTTTCTTT.

The chain is built from TRBV7-6 and TRBJ1-4, with unresolved D. Germline lookup yields CDR1 SGHVS and CDR2 FNYEAQ. The CDR3 runs 13 residues. Trimming removed 1 base at V and 7 bases at J, with 7 bases between. The DNA for the CDR3 is TGTGCCAGCAGCTTAGAGGACGGTGAAAAACTGTTTTTT. It codes for CASSLEDGEKLFF.

The chain recombines TRBV6-2 or TRBV6-3 with TRBJ2-7, with D uncertain. TRBJ2-5 explains the end of the DNA better; the J call may be wrong. Per germline, CDR1 MNHEY and CDR2 SVGEGT. This CDR3 region has 15 residues. CDR3 DNA sequence: TGTGCCAGCAGTTACTCTTCTTGGCGCTTAGAGACCCAGTACTTC. This encodes CASSYSSWRLETQYF.

The chain combines TRBV20-1 with TRBJ2-1; D gene uncertain. Germline V gene data show CDR1 as DFQATT and CDR2 as SNEGSKA (reference sequence). The V gene lost 3 bases and the J gene lost 4 bases, with 7 bases spanning the gap. This CDR3 has 12 residues. The CDR3 is CSARMGYNEQFF. For the CDR3, the DNA is TGCAGTGCTAGGATGGGGTACAATGAGCAGTTCTTC.

This clonotype has a count of ten or more. The V and J genes are TRBV5-1 and TRBJ2-1; 7 bases are shared with TRBD1. Trimming at V came to 4 bases and at J to 5 bases, leaving 15 bases not matched to a gene. CDR1 SGHRS and CDR2 YFSETQ come from the germline V gene. The CDR3 consists of 17 residues. DNA of the CDR3: TGCGCCAGCAGCCCTTTATTCGGGGCAGGGACAGACAATGAGCAGTTCTTC. It is translated as CASSPLFGAGTDNEQFF.

This clonotype showed up just a few times. V is TRBV5-1 and J is TRBJ1-1, with D perhaps matching TRBD1 (5 bases). The CDR3 has 15 amino acids. Per germline, CDR1 SGHRS and CDR2 YFSETQ. The V and J ends lost 1 base and 2 bases respectively, with 12 bases between them. For the CDR3, the DNA is TGCGCCAGCAGCTTGAGGGGCAGCCTAAACACTGAAGCTTTCTTT. Protein product: CASSLRGSLNTEAFF.

This chain's CDR3 is CSVGQDHLMNTEAFF. CDR3 sequence (DNA): TGCAGCGTTGGACAGGACCACCTAATGAACACTGAAGCTTTCTTT. The genes are TRBV29-1 and TRBJ1-1; possibly TRBD1 for D (6 bases). Trimming took off 4 bases at V and 0 bases at J, with 15 bases between the two ends. Per the germline V gene, CDR1 is SQVTM and CDR2 is ANQGSEA. The CDR3 contains 15 residues.

This clonotype was counted only a few times. The genes are TRBV20-1 and TRBJ1-6; TRBD1 is a possible D gene (6 bases). Looked up from germline, CDR1 is DFQATT and CDR2 is SNEGSKA (reference sequence). Trimming took 1 base from V and 0 from J, leaving 7 bases between them. The CDR3 sequence is 15 residues long. DNA for the CDR3: TGCAGTGCTAGAGGGGACAACTCCTATAATTCACCCCTCCACTTT. Amino acids: CSARGDNSYNSPLHF.

The table lists this clonotype with a few counts. This sequence joins TRBV20-1 and TRBJ2-7, with 9 bases that match TRBD1. With V trimmed by 6 bases and J by 1 base, 4 bases remained unmatched. The CDR3 sequence is 13 residues long. CDR1 and CDR2 from the germline V gene are DFQATT and SNEGSKA (reference sequence). DNA of the CDR3: TGCAGTGCCTACAGGGGGCTTTCCTACGAGCAGTACTTC. Translating it yields CSAYRGLSYEQYF.

This clonotype came up a few times. V gene TRBV3-1 combines with J gene TRBJ2-1, with D tentatively TRBD1 (5 bases). V lost 1 base and J lost 6, with 10 bases in between. Germline V gene data show CDR1 as LGHDT and CDR2 as YNNKEL (reference sequence). CDR3 length: 14 residues. The CDR3 loop reads CASSQVAGINEQFF. CDR3 sequence (DNA): TGTGCCAGCAGCCAAGTTGCAGGGATCAATGAGCAGTTCTTC.

This clonotype was observed a handful of times. The chain joins TRBV12-3 or TRBV12-4 to TRBJ2-7, with TRBD1 matching over 7 bases. This CDR3 has 17 amino acids. Unmatched junction bases numbered 11, after V lost 3 bases and J lost 0 bases. CDR3 DNA: TGTGCCAGCAGTTTTTGGGTCTGGCCAGGGGGCTCCTACGAGCAGTACTTC. It is translated as CASSFWVWPGGSYEQYF.

The rearrangement joins TRBV30 to TRBJ1-1, with a tentative D call TRBD1 (5 bases). V lost 8 bases to trimming and J lost 2 bases, with 15 bases between them. CDR3 length: 13 residues. Germline values: CDR1 GTSNPN, CDR2 SVGIG (reference sequence). This chain's CDR3 is CAGDHNLNTEAFF. As DNA, the CDR3 is TGTGCCGGGGACCACAACCTCAACACTGAAGCTTTCTTT.

This clonotype was observed a handful of times. V is TRBV7-2 and J is TRBJ1-2; D possibly corresponds to TRBD1 (5 bases). The germline gives CDR1 SGHTA, CDR2 FQGNSA. CDR3 length equals 15 residues. V lost 3 bases to trimming and J lost 3 bases, with 14 bases between them. The CDR3 coding sequence is TGTGCCAGCAGCTTCCTTAGGGGCAGAGACTATGGCTACACCTTC. This sequence encodes CASSFLRGRDYGYTF.

This clonotype turned up a few times. This chain joins TRBV27 and TRBJ2-7; D perhaps matches TRBD1 (6 bases). The CDR3 loop spans 14 amino acids. CDR1 and CDR2 (germline): MNHEY, SMNVEV (reference sequence). Trimming stripped 6 bases from V and 6 bases from J, with 18 bases between. CDR3 loop: CASSWTVSLSEQYF. The DNA for the CDR3 is TGTGCCAGCAGCTGGACAGTTTCGCTCAGCGAGCAGTACTTC.

The chain has TRBV7-3 and TRBJ1-1; TRBD1 is a possible D gene (6 bases). Trimming stripped 2 bases from V and 4 bases from J, with 11 bases between. The CDR3 runs 14 residues. Per germline, CDR1 SGHTA and CDR2 FQGTGA. Here the CDR3 reads CASSLAPGVTEAFF. The CDR3 coding sequence is TGTGCCAGCAGCTTAGCCCCAGGGGTCACTGAAGCTTTCTTT.

The sample holds a few counts of this clonotype. V usage is TRBV12-3 or TRBV12-4 and J usage is TRBJ2-1; no definite D call. The CDR3 is made up of 13 amino acids. The germline V and J ends were trimmed by 9 bases and 10 bases, with 19 bases remaining between them. The CDR3 sequence: CASLWQPGLEQFF. CDR3 nucleotide sequence: TGTGCCAGTCTCTGGCAACCAGGATTGGAGCAGTTCTTC.

The genes are TRBV6-2 or TRBV6-3 and TRBJ2-3; D possibly corresponds to TRBD1 (6 bases). Germline V gene data show CDR1 as MNHEY and CDR2 as SVGEGT. V was clipped by 7 bases and J by 6 bases, with 17 bases between them. The CDR3 contains 14 residues. CDR3 sequence: CASTSGRGFDTQYF. CDR3 nucleotide sequence: TGTGCCAGCACCTCGGGTAGGGGGTTTGATACGCAGTATTTT.

The chain joins TRBV29-1 to TRBJ2-5, with a weak D call TRBD2 (6 bases). The tail of the sequence fits TRBJ2-7 better, so the J call may be wrong. The germline CDR1 and CDR2 sequences are SQVTM and ANQGSEA. The CDR3 is made up of 13 amino acids. The CDR3 loop reads CSATMAGRYEQYF. CDR3 sequence (DNA): TGCAGCGCAACGATGGCGGGAAGGTACGAGCAGTACTTC.

This chain uses TRBV20-1 with TRBJ2-2; 12 nucleotides agree with TRBD2. Germline-derived CDR1 and CDR2 are DFQATT and SNEGSKA (reference sequence). V lost 3 bases and J lost 3; bases outside the gene matches: 2. The CDR3 has 15 residues. DNA of the CDR3: TGCAGTGCTAGGACTAGCGGGAGTTACACCGGGGAGCTGTTTTTT. Translation: CSARTSGSYTGELFF.

The rearrangement uses TRBV13 and TRBJ2-7; D call uncertain. Looked up from germline, CDR1 is PRHDT and CDR2 is FYEKMQ (reference sequence). CDR3 size: 14 residues. The V and J ends lost 4 bases and 3 bases respectively, with 13 bases between them. DNA for the CDR3: TGTGCCAGCAGCTCCCTAACAAGTGGCTACGAGCAGTACTTC. As protein: CASSSLTSGYEQYF.

This clonotype appeared once. This chain links TRBV20-1 with TRBJ2-1; 11 positions agree with TRBD2. CDR3 length: 13 amino acids. Trimming removed 6 bases from V and 10 bases from J; junction bases left unmatched: 8. The germline gives CDR1 DFQATT, CDR2 SNEGSKA (reference sequence). CDR3 nucleotides: TGCAGTGCCCGGGGGACTAGCGGACGGGAGCAGTTCTTC. This sequence encodes CSARGTSGREQFF.

J is TRBJ2-1 and V is TRBV27, with a tentative D call TRBD2 (5 bases). The CDR3 has 17 residues. V lost 0 bases and J 9 bases, leaving 21 bases between the germline ends. Germline V gene sequence: CDR1 MNHEY, CDR2 SMNVEV (reference sequence). CDR3 protein: CASSLSNWYGVPAEQFF. Here the CDR3 DNA reads TGTGCCAGCAGTTTATCGAATTGGTACGGGGTACCGGCTGAGCAGTTCTTC.

The chain joins TRBV6-6 to TRBJ1-2; a weak D match, TRBD1 (6 bases). CDR3 length: 13 amino acids. Trimming pared 7 bases from V and 2 bases from J, leaving 11 bases between. Germline values: CDR1 MNHNY, CDR2 SVGAGI (reference sequence). CDR3 sequence reads: CASIEGGNYGYTF. Written as DNA, the CDR3 is TGTGCCAGCATTGAGGGGGGGAACTATGGCTACACCTTC.

This clonotype was seen a handful of times. The chain employs TRBV27 and TRBJ2-5; unclear D gene. V dropped 3 bases and J dropped 11 bases, with 10 bases sitting between them. The CDR3 loop spans 11 amino acids. Germline CDR1 MNHEY, CDR2 SMNVEV (reference sequence). CDR3 protein: CASSFGRSQYF. The CDR3, as DNA: TGTGCCAGCAGTTTCGGCCGGAGTCAGTACTTC.

The rearrangement links TRBV4-2 to TRBJ2-7; D is unclear. The V gene lost 1 base and the J gene lost 3 bases, with 10 bases spanning the gap. The CDR3 consists of 14 residues. Looked up from germline, CDR1 is LGHNA and CDR2 is YNFKEQ. This chain's CDR3 is CASSQANGNYEQYF. The CDR3 region has the DNA TGTGCCAGCAGCCAAGCAAACGGAAACTACGAGCAGTACTTC.

CDR3: CASSFRGNPNTEAFF. The CDR3 region has the DNA TGTGCCAGCAGCTTTAGGGGGAATCCGAACACTGAAGCTTTCTTT. The chain has TRBV12-3 or TRBV12-4 and TRBJ1-1, with D possibly TRBD1 on 6 matching bases. The germline V and J ends were trimmed by 6 bases and 1 base, with 15 bases remaining between them. This CDR3 contains 15 residues.